This TCR beta chain stems from a study of radiotherapy plus CTLA-4 blockade in lung cancer. Study-level points and caveats: Alongside interferon-beta, early blood T cell clone dynamics were reportedly the best predictor of response.

The method was immunoSEQ multiplex PCR; TCRdb's version includes in-frame clones alone and lacks a portion of them. The table has around 40,000 clones, more than 65% seen once; the top ten hold around 9.6%. Comment on this clone: Its target is unknown.

With 5 bases clipped from V and 3 bases from J, the junction kept 2 bases outside the gene matches. The CDR3 has 14 residues. Per germline, CDR1 MNHEY and CDR2 SMNVEV (reference sequence). The input for sequencing was peripheral blood, taken from a patient treated with radiotherapy plus ipilimumab. The chain couples TRBV27 to TRBJ2-3; 10 nucleotides match TRBD2. The receptor comes from a human donor with non-small cell lung cancer who had stable disease on radiotherapy plus ipilimumab. The CDR3 DNA follows: TGTGCCAGCAGTCTAGCGGGGGTTACAGATACGCAGTATTTT. This translates into CASSLAGVTDTQYF.